The sequence of this TCR beta chain was determined in a study of identical twins. The CDR3 loop spans 14 amino acids. CDR1 is GTSNPN, CDR2 SVGIG, per germline (reference sequence). V was clipped by 4 bases and J by 3 bases, with 16 bases between them. cDNA carried unique molecular identifiers, and a universal primer site was added by template switching. TCRdb reprocessed the 5' RACE reads with MiXCR, giving one entry per CDR3 protein. This sample has about 790,000 distinct CDR3 sequences, with 15% to 20% found just once. A further study also used this sample, focusing on T cells expressing NK-cell markers. As that report states: The dominant NKG2C+ clonotypes represented about 1.0-7.5% of CD8+ T cells in five to seven donors.

The receptor's source is a woman younger than 35 in good health. The J gene is TRBJ2-7, the V gene TRBV30; possible D gene TRBD1, 6 bases. The sequenced material came from PBMCs. CDR3 sequence reads: CAWTQMGTNYEQYF. The CDR3, as DNA: TGTGCCTGGACCCAAATGGGGACAAACTACGAGCAGTACTTC.